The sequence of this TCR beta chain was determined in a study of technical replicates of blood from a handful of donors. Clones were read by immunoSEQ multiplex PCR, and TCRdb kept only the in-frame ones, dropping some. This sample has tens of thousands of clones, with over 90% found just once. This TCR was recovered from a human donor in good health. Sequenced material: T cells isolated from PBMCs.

CDR3 region: CASSFPTTVSTEKLFF. The CDR3 nucleotides are TGTGCCAGCAGCTTCCCAACGACAGTGTCTACTGAAAAACTGTTTTTT. The chain couples TRBV11-2 to TRBJ1-4, with D maybe TRBD1 (5 bases). This CDR3 has 16 residues. Trimming pared 3 bases from V and 7 bases from J, leaving 18 bases between. CDR1 SGHAT and CDR2 FQNNGV come from the germline V gene.